This T cell receptor (beta chain) was captured in a study of response to subunit inactivated influenza vaccine. Study-level results: The authors put forward the suggestion that each seasonal influenza vaccination may bring in only a limited number of new T cells.

MiXCR was run by TCRdb on the RT-PCR reads, yielding one entry per CDR3 protein. The repertoire holds 540,000 or so distinct CDR3 sequences, with about an eighth as singletons. V was pared by 6 bases and J by 8 bases, with 17 bases between. This CDR3 contains 14 residues. Germline V gene sequence: CDR1 DFQATT, CDR2 SNEGSKA (reference sequence). With respect to this clonotype: Its matching antigen is unknown.

Specimen: PBMCs from blood, collected 45 days after vaccination. The chain joins TRBV20-1 to TRBJ1-6, with TRBD1 as a possible D gene (6 bases). This receptor was identified in a man in his forties or fifties who received an inactivated influenza vaccine. The CDR3 region is CSATRGQRDSPLHF. CDR3 sequence (DNA): TGCAGTGCCACCCGGGGGCAGAGGGATTCACCCCTCCACTTT.